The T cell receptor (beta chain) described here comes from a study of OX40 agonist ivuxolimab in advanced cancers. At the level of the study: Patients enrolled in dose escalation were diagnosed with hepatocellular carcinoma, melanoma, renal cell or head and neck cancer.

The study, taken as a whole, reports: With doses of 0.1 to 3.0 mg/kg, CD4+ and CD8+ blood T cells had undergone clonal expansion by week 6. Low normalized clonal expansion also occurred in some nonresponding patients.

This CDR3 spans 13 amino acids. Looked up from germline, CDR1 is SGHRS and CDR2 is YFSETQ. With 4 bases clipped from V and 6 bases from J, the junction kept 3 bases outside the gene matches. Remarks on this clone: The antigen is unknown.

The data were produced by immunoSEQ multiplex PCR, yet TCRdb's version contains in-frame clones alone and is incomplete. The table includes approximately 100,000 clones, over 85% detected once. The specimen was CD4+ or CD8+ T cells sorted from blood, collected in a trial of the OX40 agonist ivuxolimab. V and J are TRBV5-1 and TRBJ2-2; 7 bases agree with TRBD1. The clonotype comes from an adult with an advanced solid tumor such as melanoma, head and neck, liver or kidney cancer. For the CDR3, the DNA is TGCGCCAGCAGCCTTGACAGGGCCGGGGAGCTGTTTTTT. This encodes CASSLDRAGELFF.